The 27 T cell receptor beta chains below all came from one sample that was sequenced in a study of T cells expressing NK-cell markers (dated by TCRdb to the early 2020s). The library was built by means of 5' RACE. Instrument on record: Illumina HiSeq 2000. TCRdb reprocessed the reads and lists each CDR3 protein sequence as a single entry, with no DNA. This sample's table lists 130,000 to 150,000 distinct CDR3 sequences. Clones ranked in the top ten supply about 12% of the sample. Sequenced material: blood T cells: a sorted CD56 or NKG2C T cell subset, CD4+ or CD8+ T cells, or bulk PBMC T cells (not recorded which). Receptors were obtained from a man between 18 and 35 years old in good health. Donor details come from another sample of the same person, matched by shared clones.

This rearrangement joins TRBV5-4 to TRBJ2-1; no DNA is available, so the TRBD1 call from TCRdb remains unchecked. Per the germline V gene, CDR1 is SGHNT and CDR2 is YYREEE (reference sequence). This CDR3 is built from 14 residues. CDR3 protein: CASSPPGSYNEQFF. Drawing the rest from reference TRBV5-4 and TRBJ2-1, the complete variable domain is ETGVTQSPTHLIKTRGQQVTLRCSSQSGHNTVSWYQQALGQGPQFIFQYYREEENGRGNFPPRFSGLQFPNYSSELNVNALELDDSALYLCASSPPGSYNEQFFGPGTRLTVL.

The V call is TRBV5-1, the J call TRBJ1-1; the D call from TCRdb, TRBD1, cannot be confirmed without DNA. The CDR3 runs 17 residues. CDR1 is SGHRS, CDR2 YFSETQ, per germline. The CDR3 sequence: CASSFTVPGQGALEAFF.

The chain couples TRBV2 to TRBJ2-3; the TCRdb call, TRBD2, lacks DNA for checking. There are 15 residues in the CDR3. Per germline, CDR1 SNHLY and CDR2 FYNNEI. The CDR3 loop reads CASSEGQGWPDTQYF.

The V gene is TRBV14, the J gene TRBJ2-1; TCRdb calls TRBD2, which cannot be checked without DNA. CDR1 is SGHDN, CDR2 FVKESK, per germline. The length of the CDR3 is 16 residues. The CDR3 loop is CASSPWVGPKDNEQFF.

The chain carries TRBV10-3 and TRBJ2-7. CDR3 length: 14 residues. Germline CDR1 and CDR2: ENHRY and SYGVKD. The CDR3 region is CAISDDRSSYEQYF.

The chain joins TRBV7-7 to TRBJ2-1; TCRdb reports TRBD2, a call that lacks DNA to check it against. CDR3 length: 14 residues. Germline CDR1 is SSHAT and CDR2 is FNYEAQ (reference sequence). This CDR3 is CASSPTSGSNEQFF.

The rearrangement uses TRBV7-8 and TRBJ2-7; no DNA is available, so the TRBD1 call from TCRdb remains unchecked. The CDR3 covers 15 residues. Germline V gene sequence: CDR1 SGHVS, CDR2 FQNEAQ. CDR3 in amino acids: CASSLVRQGVGEQYF.

V is TRBV7-2 and J is TRBJ2-6. The CDR3 is 14 residues long. Germline loops: CDR1 SGHTA, CDR2 FQGNSA. The CDR3 sequence: CASSLRPGANVLTF.

The chain carries TRBV20-1 and TRBJ1-1; TCRdb's D call of TRBD1 is untestable without DNA. Per germline, CDR1 DFQATT and CDR2 SNEGSKA (reference sequence). The CDR3 extends over 14 amino acids. This CDR3 reads CSGELLGQGAGAFF.

This chain joins TRBV7-9 and TRBJ2-1. CDR1 is SEHNR and CDR2 is FQNEAQ in the germline V gene (reference sequence). This CDR3 region has 16 residues. This CDR3 is CASSEREPDSYNEQFF.

The rearrangement links TRBV2 to TRBJ2-3; without DNA, the TCRdb call of TRBD2 cannot be checked. The CDR3 runs to 15 residues. The germline V gene encodes CDR1 SNHLY and CDR2 FYNNEI. This CDR3 reads CSSSWTSGRTDTQYF.

The rearrangement joins TRBV7-9 to TRBJ1-1. The germline V gene encodes CDR1 SEHNR and CDR2 FQNEAQ (reference sequence). The CDR3 loop spans 14 amino acids. The CDR3 is CASSFDTTWAEAFF.

V gene TRBV10-3 combines with J gene TRBJ2-5; the D gene TCRdb calls, TRBD1, cannot be checked with no DNA. Germline CDR1 ENHRY, CDR2 SYGVKD. This CDR3 has 15 amino acids. CDR3 region: CAISDDGQGQETQYF.

The chain recombines TRBV5-1 with TRBJ1-1. The CDR3 loop spans 16 amino acids. Germline loops: CDR1 SGHRS, CDR2 YFSETQ. CDR3 region: CASSLPPDEWATEAFF.

The V gene is TRBV20-1, the J gene TRBJ2-1. Per the germline V gene, CDR1 is DFQATT and CDR2 is SNEGSKA (reference sequence). The CDR3 contains 12 residues. The CDR3 sequence is CSVRPNQNEQFF.

This chain joins TRBV4-2 and TRBJ2-1. The CDR3 runs 17 residues. Looked up from germline, CDR1 is LGHNA and CDR2 is YNFKEQ. The chain's CDR3 is CASSQDPTRSSYNEQFF.

The chain recombines TRBV18 with TRBJ2-1; checking the TCRdb D call of TRBD2 is not possible without DNA. CDR3 length: 13 residues. The germline gives CDR1 KGHSH, CDR2 LQKENI. The CDR3 sequence is CASSWEAYNEQFF.

This chain uses TRBV29-1 with TRBJ2-7; the D gene TCRdb calls, TRBD2, cannot be checked with no DNA. The CDR3 loop spans 12 amino acids. The germline gives CDR1 SQVTM, CDR2 ANQGSEA. The CDR3 region is CSVVGQSYEQYF.

The CDR3 loop reads CASSRTGGNQPQHF. The chain uses TRBV25-1 and TRBJ1-5; the D call of TRBD1 rests on TCRdb alone, since no DNA is present to check it. The germline CDR1 and CDR2 sequences are MGHDK and SYGVNS. The CDR3 runs 14 residues.

This chain joins TRBV19 and TRBJ1-1; TCRdb reports TRBD1, a call that lacks DNA to check it against. The CDR3 totals 15 residues. CDR1 LNHDA and CDR2 SQIVND come from the germline V gene (reference sequence). The CDR3 spells CASSAPGQKNTEAFF.

The J gene is TRBJ2-3, the V gene TRBV19. The germline V gene encodes CDR1 LNHDA and CDR2 SQIVND (reference sequence). The CDR3 length is 14 residues. The CDR3 sequence: CASSLRFSTDTQYF.

The chain joins TRBV15 to TRBJ2-5; lacking DNA, the TRBD2 call made by TCRdb goes unchecked. Germline values: CDR1 LNHNV, CDR2 YYDKDF (reference sequence). CDR3 size: 12 residues. The CDR3 is CATSRESGTQYF.

The V and J genes are TRBV27 and TRBJ2-5; the D call of TRBD1 rests on TCRdb alone, since no DNA is present to check it. There are 13 residues in the CDR3. Germline values: CDR1 MNHEY, CDR2 SMNVEV (reference sequence). This CDR3 is CASSGWTEETQYF.

The rearrangement uses TRBV12-3 or TRBV12-4 and TRBJ2-5; there is no DNA to check the TCRdb D call of TRBD2. The CDR3 totals 16 residues. The CDR3 region is CASSDPGLGFMETQYF.

The chain carries TRBV5-4 and TRBJ1-1; there is no DNA to check the TCRdb D call of TRBD1. Germline-derived CDR1 and CDR2 are SGHNT and YYREEE (reference sequence). This CDR3 spans 13 amino acids. CDR3 sequence: CALEQGVNTEAFF.

The chain has TRBV6-1 and TRBJ2-3; as DNA is missing, the TRBD1 call by TCRdb cannot be tested. Germline CDR1 is MNHNS and CDR2 is SASEGT. The CDR3 runs 14 residues. CDR3 loop: CASSEGPGADTQYF.

The J gene is TRBJ1-2, the V gene TRBV6-1; the TCRdb D gene call, TRBD1, has no DNA to confirm it. Germline V gene lookup returns CDR1 MNHNS and CDR2 SASEGT. This CDR3 is built from 15 residues. The chain's CDR3 is CASSVPGRINYGYTF.